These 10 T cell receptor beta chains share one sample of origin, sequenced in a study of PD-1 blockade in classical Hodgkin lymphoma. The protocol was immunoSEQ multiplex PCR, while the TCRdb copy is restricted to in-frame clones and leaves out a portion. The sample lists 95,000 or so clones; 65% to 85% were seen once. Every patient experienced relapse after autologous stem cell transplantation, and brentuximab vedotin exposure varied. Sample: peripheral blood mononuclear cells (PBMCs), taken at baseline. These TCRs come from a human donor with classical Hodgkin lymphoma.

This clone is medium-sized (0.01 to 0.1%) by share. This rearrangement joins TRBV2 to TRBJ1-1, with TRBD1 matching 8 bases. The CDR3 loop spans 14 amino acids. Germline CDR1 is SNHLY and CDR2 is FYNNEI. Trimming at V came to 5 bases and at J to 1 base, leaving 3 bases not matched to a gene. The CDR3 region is CASSYQGANTEAFF. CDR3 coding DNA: TGTGCCAGCAGTTATCAGGGGGCGAACACTGAAGCTTTCTTT.

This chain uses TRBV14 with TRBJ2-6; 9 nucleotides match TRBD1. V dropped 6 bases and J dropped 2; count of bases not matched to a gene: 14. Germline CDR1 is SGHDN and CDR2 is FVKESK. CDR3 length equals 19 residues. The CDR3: CASRPTGGPKEAGANVLTF. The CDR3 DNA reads TGTGCCAGCAGACCAACAGGGGGCCCAAAGGAAGCTGGGGCCAACGTCCTGACTTTC.

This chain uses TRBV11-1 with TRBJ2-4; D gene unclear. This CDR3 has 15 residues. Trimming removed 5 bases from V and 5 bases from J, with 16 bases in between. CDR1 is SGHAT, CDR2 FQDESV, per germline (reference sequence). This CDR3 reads CASSPAVSPENIQYF. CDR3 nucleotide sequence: TGTGCCAGCAGCCCGGCGGTGAGCCCCGAAAACATTCAGTACTTC.

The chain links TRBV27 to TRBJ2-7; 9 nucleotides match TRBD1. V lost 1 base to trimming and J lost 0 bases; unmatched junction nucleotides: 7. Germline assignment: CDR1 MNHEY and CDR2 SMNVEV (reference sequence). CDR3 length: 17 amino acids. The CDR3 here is CASSLYRGQGSSYEQYF. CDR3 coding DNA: TGTGCCAGCAGTTTATATAGGGGACAGGGAAGCTCCTACGAGCAGTACTTC.

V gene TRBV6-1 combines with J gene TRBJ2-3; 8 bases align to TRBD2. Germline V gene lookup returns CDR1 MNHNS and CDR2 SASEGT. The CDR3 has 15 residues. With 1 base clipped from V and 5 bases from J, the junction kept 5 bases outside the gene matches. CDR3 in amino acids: CASSEVLAVQDTQYF. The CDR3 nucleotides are TGTGCCAGCAGTGAAGTACTAGCGGTTCAAGATACGCAGTATTTT.

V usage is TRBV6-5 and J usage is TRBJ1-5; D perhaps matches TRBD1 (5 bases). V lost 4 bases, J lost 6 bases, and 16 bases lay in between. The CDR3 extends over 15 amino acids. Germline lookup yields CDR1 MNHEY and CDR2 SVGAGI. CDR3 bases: TGTGCCAGCAGTTTCGGCGCAGGGTTAAGTCAGCCCCAGCATTTT. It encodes CASSFGAGLSQPQHF.

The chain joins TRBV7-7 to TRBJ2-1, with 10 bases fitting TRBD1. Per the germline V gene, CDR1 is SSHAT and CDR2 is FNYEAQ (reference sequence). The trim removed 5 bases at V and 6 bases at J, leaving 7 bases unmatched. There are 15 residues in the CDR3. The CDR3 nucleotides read TGTGCCAGCAGCGCCGCCGGGACAGGGGTCAATGAGCAGTTCTTC. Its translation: CASSAAGTGVNEQFF.

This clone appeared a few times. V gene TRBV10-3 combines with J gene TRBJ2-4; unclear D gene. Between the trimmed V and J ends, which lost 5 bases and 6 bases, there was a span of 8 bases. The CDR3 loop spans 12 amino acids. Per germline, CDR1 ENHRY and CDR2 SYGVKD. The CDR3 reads CAISPELNIQYF. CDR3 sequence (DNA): TGTGCCATCAGTCCGGAACTAAACATTCAGTACTTC.

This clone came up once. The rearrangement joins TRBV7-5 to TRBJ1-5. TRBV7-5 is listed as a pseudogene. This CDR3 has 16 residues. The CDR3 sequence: CVRSPTPPEFNQPQHF. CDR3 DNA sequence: TGTGTCAGAAGCCCCACTCCCCCAGAATTCAATCAGCCCCAGCATTTT.

The CDR3 loop reads CAIRPTYNEQFF. DNA of the CDR3: TGTGCCATCAGGCCTACTTACAATGAGCAGTTCTTC. This rearrangement joins TRBV10-3 to TRBJ2-1; D is unresolved. This CDR3 region has 12 residues. The germline V gene encodes CDR1 ENHRY and CDR2 SYGVKD. Trimming left V 6 bases short and J 4 bases short, with 7 bases between.